A single sample gave rise to the 25 T cell receptor beta chains below, sequenced in a study of T cell repertoires in cytomegalovirus infection (dated by TCRdb to the late 2010s). This sample was sequenced with an Illumina HiSeq 1500. TCRdb cleaned the public reads at Q25 with fastp, built clones with MiXCR and kept in-frame beta chains. Each entry is one CDR3 protein sequence, shown with its most common DNA and genes. Recorded for this sample are roughly 240,000 distinct CDR3 sequences; approximately 7% of them occurred a single time. Of the sample, around 6% falls within the top ten clones. Sample: PBMCs. The source is a human donor in good health (CMV status not recorded). Some clones in this sample may be carry-over from other donors' samples.

This clonotype came up many times. The V gene is TRBV28, the J gene TRBJ2-4, with unresolved D. The V and J ends lost 4 bases and 0 bases respectively, with 10 bases between them. CDR1 and CDR2 (germline): MDHEN, SYDVKM. The CDR3 is 15 amino acids. CDR3 DNA: TGTGCCAGCAGTTCGTCCACACTAGCCAAAAACATTCAGTACTTC. Translating it yields CASSSSTLAKNIQYF.

This clonotype appeared many times. The chain has TRBV20-1 and TRBJ2-1; TRBD1 might be the D (6 bases). Germline CDR1 reads DFQATT; CDR2 reads SNEGSKA (reference sequence). The CDR3 runs to 16 residues. V dropped 1 base and J dropped 0 bases, with 13 bases sitting between them. Written as DNA, the CDR3 is TGCAGTGCTAGAGTGATGACAGGAAGCTCCTACAATGAGCAGTTCTTC. This sequence encodes CSARVMTGSSYNEQFF.

This clonotype was counted ten times or more. V is TRBV6-1 and J is TRBJ2-7, with D perhaps matching TRBD2 (5 bases). Per the germline V gene, CDR1 is MNHNS and CDR2 is SASEGT. Trimming cost V 5 bases and J 6 bases, with 17 bases left between them. The CDR3 is made up of 14 amino acids. CDR3: CASSFSGAIPEQYF. CDR3 in DNA: TGTGCCAGCAGTTTCAGCGGTGCCATACCCGAGCAGTACTTC.

In this sample, this clonotype turned up a few times. V usage is TRBV5-6 and J usage is TRBJ2-3; the D is unclear. Germline-derived CDR1 and CDR2 are SGHDT and YYEEEE. The V end lost 1 base, the J end lost 2 bases, and 5 bases lay between the germline ends. CDR3 length: 13 amino acids. The CDR3 sequence: CASSLTVTDTQYF. The CDR3, as DNA: TGTGCCAGCAGCTTGACAGTCACAGATACGCAGTATTTT.

This clonotype was counted many times. The chain combines TRBV7-3 with TRBJ1-1; D unresolved. Germline V gives CDR1 SGHTA, CDR2 FQGTGA. V was trimmed by 1 base and J by 1 base, leaving 7 bases between them. This CDR3 is 14 amino acids long. The chain's CDR3 is CASSLNPANTEAFF. Here the CDR3 DNA reads TGTGCCAGCAGCTTAAACCCCGCGAACACTGAAGCTTTCTTT.

Notes on this clonotype: Germline and junction disagree at one end, which may indicate a read error. The CDR3 DNA is TGCAGCGCTGAAGCGGGGTTGGAGACCCAGTACTTC. It is translated as CSAEAGLETQYF. The V gene is TRBV29-1, the J gene TRBJ2-5; 7 bases fit TRBD2. The germline V gene has CDR1 SQVTM and CDR2 ANQGSEA. The CDR3 spans 12 residues.

This clonotype has just a few counts. This sequence joins TRBV30 and TRBJ2-7; a possible D gene is TRBD2 (5 bases). Germline-derived CDR1 and CDR2 are GTSNPN and SVGIG (reference sequence). With 0 bases removed from V and 2 bases from J, the gap between germline ends came to 11 bases. The CDR3 totals 14 residues. CDR3 nucleotides: TGTGCCTGGAGTGTAGGAGTGGGAGCCTACGAGCAGTACTTC. It translates to CAWSVGVGAYEQYF.

This clonotype was found many times. The rearrangement uses TRBV5-1 and TRBJ1-1; 8 nucleotides match TRBD1. V shed 0 bases, J shed 4 bases, and the junction held 5 bases outside the gene matches. Looked up from germline, CDR1 is SGHRS and CDR2 is YFSETQ. This CDR3 contains 15 residues. CDR3 DNA: TGCGCCAGCAGCTTGGGACAGGGGAGGAGCACTGAAGCTTTCTTT. It specifies CASSLGQGRSTEAFF.

This clonotype was recorded many times. The rearrangement uses TRBV20-1 and TRBJ2-7; TRBD2 matches at 11 bases. The germline V gene has CDR1 DFQATT and CDR2 SNEGSKA (reference sequence). The CDR3 extends over 18 amino acids. Unmatched junction bases numbered 16, after V lost 0 bases and J lost 6 bases. CDR3 DNA sequence: TGCAGTGCTAGAGAAGACCTAGCGGGGGGACGTAATCAGGGCGAGCAGTACTTC. Translated, it gives CSAREDLAGGRNQGEQYF.

V gene TRBV20-1 combines with J gene TRBJ2-4; D possibly corresponds to TRBD2 (6 bases). Trimming removed 6 bases at V and 8 bases at J, with 11 bases between. This CDR3 has 11 amino acids. From germline, CDR1 is DFQATT and CDR2 SNEGSKA (reference sequence). This CDR3 is CSAGGSDIQYF. CDR3 in DNA: TGCAGTGCCGGAGGGAGTGACATTCAGTACTTC.

This clonotype was recorded at least ten times. This rearrangement joins TRBV20-1 to TRBJ1-2, with a weak D call TRBD1 (5 bases). The germline CDR1 and CDR2 sequences are DFQATT and SNEGSKA (reference sequence). CDR3 length: 14 residues. V was shortened by 3 bases and J by 7 bases, with 18 bases between the two germline ends. Written as DNA, the CDR3 is TGCAGTGCTAGGGCCCCAGGGTGGGAAAGTGGCTACACCTTC. Translation: CSARAPGWESGYTF.

The sample holds many counts of this clonotype. The gene calls are TRBV7-2 and TRBJ2-1; 9 nucleotides line up with TRBD1. With 4 bases clipped from V and 6 bases from J, the junction kept 7 bases outside the gene matches. The CDR3 is 15 amino acids. Looked up from germline, CDR1 is SGHTA and CDR2 is FQGNSA. The CDR3 loop reads CASSSQQGAGNEQFF. Here the CDR3 DNA reads TGTGCCAGCAGCTCACAACAGGGGGCGGGCAATGAGCAGTTCTTC.

This clonotype was seen many times. This chain joins TRBV6-2 or TRBV6-3 and TRBJ1-5; no reliable D call. CDR1 and CDR2 from the germline V gene are MNHEY and SVGEGT. This CDR3 region has 14 residues. V lost 0 bases, J lost 5 bases, and 8 bases lay in between. The CDR3: CASSYSNRDQPQHF. The CDR3 coding sequence is TGTGCCAGCAGTTACTCAAATCGTGATCAGCCCCAGCATTTT.

This clonotype was seen repeatedly, ten times or more. The chain employs TRBV3-1 and TRBJ2-5; D may correspond to TRBD1 or TRBD2 (5 bases each). V shed 2 bases and J shed 1 base, with 8 bases lying between them. The germline gives CDR1 LGHDT, CDR2 YNNKEL (reference sequence). This CDR3 spans 14 amino acids. CDR3 in amino acids: CASSQKRGQETQYF. The CDR3 nucleotides are TGTGCCAGCAGCCAAAAGAGGGGCCAAGAGACCCAGTACTTC.

This clonotype was detected only once. This may be a read error: a much more frequent sequence differs by one nucleotide. The rearrangement links TRBV2 to TRBJ1-2; D uncertain. In germline, CDR1 is SNHLY, CDR2 FYNNEI. This CDR3 comprises 14 residues. V gave up 0 bases and J gave up 4 bases, with 9 bases separating them. The CDR3 coding sequence is TGTGCCAGCAGTGAAGCTCCAGGAGGCTATGGCTACACCTTC. This encodes CASSEAPGGYGYTF.

The rearrangement joins TRBV19 to TRBJ1-1; D is ambiguous. CDR3 size: 12 residues. Germline values: CDR1 LNHDA, CDR2 SQIVND (reference sequence). V was trimmed by 3 bases and J by 6 bases, leaving 8 bases between them. CDR3 nucleotide sequence: TGTGCCAGTAGTATTGGGGTCTCTGAAGCTTTCTTT. Translating gives CASSIGVSEAFF.

This clonotype was observed at least ten times. The chain uses TRBV10-3 and TRBJ1-5; D might be TRBD1 (5 bases). There are 15 residues in the CDR3. The germline V gene encodes CDR1 ENHRY and CDR2 SYGVKD. Trimming pared 2 bases from V and 1 base from J, leaving 9 bases between. The DNA for the CDR3 is TGTGCCATCAGTGAGACGGGGCCGAGCAATCAGCCCCAGCATTTT. Translated: CAISETGPSNQPQHF.

This clonotype was seen ten or more times. J is TRBJ1-2 and V is TRBV28; D is undetermined. The germline CDR1 and CDR2 sequences are MDHEN and SYDVKM. This CDR3 contains 12 residues. Trimming removed 5 bases at V and 2 bases at J, with 6 bases between. The CDR3 loop reads CASSPPNYGYTF. The DNA of the CDR3 is TGTGCCAGCAGTCCCCCGAACTATGGCTACACCTTC.

This clonotype was recorded many times. The chain employs TRBV6-2 or TRBV6-3 and TRBJ2-1; 8 nucleotides match TRBD1. The CDR3 has 14 amino acids. The V gene's germline CDR1 is MNHEY and CDR2 SVGEGT. V was clipped by 4 bases and J by 6 bases; unmatched bases: 5. The CDR3 here is CASSSGGEVNEQFF. CDR3 in DNA: TGTGCCAGCAGTTCAGGGGGCGAAGTCAATGAGCAGTTCTTC.

This clonotype was seen repeatedly, ten times or more. The V and J genes are TRBV4-2 and TRBJ1-4; 7 bases map to TRBD1. This CDR3 is built from 18 residues. Germline loops: CDR1 LGHNA, CDR2 YNFKEQ. Trimming removed 3 bases from V and 0 bases from J; junction bases left unmatched: 10. The CDR3 DNA follows: TGTGCCAGCAGCCAGGGGTGGGACAGAATCGCAACTAATGAAAAACTGTTTTTT. Protein sequence: CASSQGWDRIATNEKLFF.

This clonotype has a count of ten or more. The chain carries TRBV3-1 and TRBJ1-2, with D hard to call. Germline V CDR1 and CDR2: LGHDT, YNNKEL (reference sequence). V was shortened by 0 bases and J by 7 bases, with 9 bases between the two germline ends. This CDR3 contains 13 residues. Written as DNA, the CDR3 is TGTGCCAGCAGCCAAGATCGAGCGAGTGGCTACACCTTC. It specifies CASSQDRASGYTF. The whole variable domain, remainder taken from reference TRBV3-1 and TRBJ1-2, is DTAVSQTPKYLVTQMGNDKSIKCEQNLGHDTMYWYKQDSKKFLKIMFSYNNKELIINETVPNRFSPKSPDKAHLNLHINSLELGDSAVYFCASSQDRASGYTFGSGTRLTVV.

This clonotype was picked up many times. The chain is built from TRBV6-1 and TRBJ2-2; D possibly corresponds to TRBD2 (6 bases). Trimming cost V 7 bases and J 4 bases, with 16 bases left between them. This CDR3 contains 15 residues. From germline, CDR1 is MNHNS and CDR2 SASEGT. CDR3 protein: CASISRRAGTGELFF. CDR3 bases: TGTGCCAGCATCTCGCGGAGGGCCGGCACCGGGGAGCTGTTTTTT.

This clonotype appeared many times. The chain links TRBV6-6 to TRBJ1-1, with D maybe TRBD1 (5 bases). Trimming stripped 4 bases from V and 5 bases from J, with 11 bases between. The CDR3 contains 13 residues. The germline gives CDR1 MNHNY, CDR2 SVGAGI (reference sequence). CDR3 DNA sequence: TGTGCCAGCAGTTCAGGGTTTGGGACTGAAGCTTTCTTT. It codes for CASSSGFGTEAFF.

Many counts were recorded for this clonotype. The J gene is TRBJ2-1, the V gene TRBV29-1, with TRBD2 as a possible D gene (6 bases). This CDR3 has 14 amino acids. Germline V gene sequence: CDR1 SQVTM, CDR2 ANQGSEA. The V end was cut by 3 bases, the J end by 10 bases, with 19 bases between. CDR3 loop: CSVEGGVRGVEQFF. Here the CDR3 DNA reads TGCAGCGTTGAGGGGGGTGTGAGGGGAGTGGAGCAGTTCTTC.

This clonotype was seen ten or more times. The CDR3 nucleotides are TGCAGCGTGGCGTCGGGGAGCTACGAGCAGTACTTC. This encodes CSVASGSYEQYF. This rearrangement joins TRBV29-1 to TRBJ2-7, with TRBD2 as a possible D gene (5 bases). V was pared by 6 bases and J by 3 bases, with 12 bases between. The CDR3 length is 12 residues. Germline V gene lookup returns CDR1 SQVTM and CDR2 ANQGSEA.